Listed below are T cell receptor beta chains from one sample, sequenced in a study of blood T cell repertoires in COVID-19. The protocol was immunoSEQ multiplex PCR, while the TCRdb copy is restricted to in-frame clones and leaves out a portion. The sample comprises around 450,000 clones, roughly 91% of which are singletons, and 4% to 4.5% rests with the top ten. Source material: peripheral blood. Receptors originate from a woman in her twenties or thirties with acute or convalescent COVID-19. Both conserved end residues are part of each CDR3. A D gene is named only where the DNA matches it firmly. Some rows have no size entry. The others give once, few or many, or a class for an expanded clone.

V gene	clone size	CDR3 length	J gene	D gene	CDR3 DNA	CDR3 protein
TRBV2	NA	19	TRBJ2-7	NA	TGTGCCAGCAGACTCTACCTTGGATCGGGACAAGGGAAAACCTACGAGCAGTACTTC	CASRLYLGSGQGKTYEQYF
TRBV19	NA	15	TRBJ1-6	NA	TGTGCCAGTAGTATGACCGGGAGGTATAATTCACCCCTCCACTTT	CASSMTGRYNSPLHF
TRBV21-1	NA	12	TRBJ1-2	NA	TGTGCCCCAGAGGGTCTCCGGGATGGCTACACCTTC	CAPEGLRDGYTF
TRBV24-1	NA	16	TRBJ2-3	TRBD2	TGTGCCACCGCGGGACTAGCGGGGGAAGGGACAGATACGCAGTATTTT	CATAGLAGEGTDTQYF
TRBV27	few	15	TRBJ2-2	TRBD1	TGTGCCAGCAGTTTCGGGGACAGGTTCACCGGGGAGCTGTTTTTT	CASSFGDRFTGELFF
TRBV5-8	NA	18	TRBJ2-5	TRBD2	TGTGCCAGCAGCTTGGCAGTTGCCATAGCGGGACTCCAAGAGACCCAGTACTTC	CASSLAVAIAGLQETQYF
TRBV10-2	few	12	TRBJ1-1	NA	TGCGCCAGCAGCCATCAGGGCACTGAAGCTTTCTTT	CASSHQGTEAFF
TRBV20-1	NA	14	TRBJ1-1	TRBD1	TGCAGTGCTATTGACAGGGGGCGGAACACTGAAGCTTTCTTT	CSAIDRGRNTEAFF
TRBV19	NA	18	TRBJ1-3	NA	TGTGCCAGTAGTATACAGCCATCGGGGAGCGGTTCCGGAAACACCATATATTTT	CASSIQPSGSGSGNTIYF
TRBV10-2	few	14	TRBJ2-7	TRBD1	TGCGCCAGCAGTGGGACAGGGCTTCCCTACGAGCAGTACTTC	CASSGTGLPYEQYF
TRBV18	NA	14	TRBJ1-1	NA	TGTGCCAGCTCACCTAGTAGGGGAAACACTGAAGCTTTCTTT	CASSPSRGNTEAFF
TRBV3-1/TRBV3-2	NA	13	TRBJ2-7	TRBD1	TGTGCCAGCAGCTTGGGACAGGGCGGCGAGCAGTACTTC	CASSLGQGGEQYF
TRBV24-1	NA	19	TRBJ1-6	TRBD1	TGTGCCACGCGACCGGGACAGGGTTTTTTCAGCTCCTATAATTCACCCCTCCACTTT	CATRPGQGFFSSYNSPLHF
TRBV2	NA	13	TRBJ2-7	NA	TGTGCCAGCAGTGTTGAAGGGCGGGGCGAGCAGTACTTC	CASSVEGRGEQYF
TRBV7-3	NA	13	TRBJ1-5	NA	TGTGCCAGCAGCTTCAACCAGGCGCAGCCCCAGCATTTT	CASSFNQAQPQHF
TRBV6-5	NA	12	TRBJ2-7	NA	TGTGCCAGCAGGGCAGGGTTGAGGGAGCAGTACTTC	CASRAGLREQYF
TRBV19	NA	13	TRBJ1-4	NA	TGTGCCAACCACCGGGACTGTAATGAAAAACTGTTTTTT	CANHRDCNEKLFF
TRBV5-1	NA	14	TRBJ2-7	TRBD1	TGCGCCAGCAGCCCCATTGGACAGGGGCGCGAGCAGTACTTC	CASSPIGQGREQYF
TRBV6-5	NA	16	TRBJ1-1	NA	TGTGCCAGCAGTTACTCGATACCCGCCAGGGCAACTGAAGCTTTCTTT	CASSYSIPARATEAFF
TRBV16	NA	17	TRBJ2-2	TRBD1	TGTGCCAGCAGCCCCGGCCTGGGACAGGGCAACACCGGGGAGCTGTTTTTT	CASSPGLGQGNTGELFF
TRBV9	NA	14	TRBJ2-1	TRBD1	TGTGCCAGCAGCGTTTACAGGGGTGGGGATGAGCAGTTCTTC	CASSVYRGGDEQFF
TRBV5-1	NA	15	TRBJ1-3	NA	TGCGCCAGCAGCCCAGGGACAACTACTGGAAACACCATATATTTT	CASSPGTTTGNTIYF
TRBV4-2	NA	14	TRBJ1-1	TRBD1	TGTGCCAGCAGCCAAGTAGGACAGGGGACTGAAGCTTTCTTT	CASSQVGQGTEAFF
TRBV11-1	NA	13	TRBJ2-3	NA	TGTGCCAGCAGCCGGGAGCGGGCAGATACGCAGTATTTT	CASSRERADTQYF
TRBV4-1	NA	13	TRBJ1-1	NA	TGCGCCAGCAGCCAAGCAGGGAACACTGAAGCTTTCTTT	CASSQAGNTEAFF
TRBV3-1/TRBV3-2	once	20	TRBJ2-5	NA	TGTGCCAGCAGCCAAGATCCCCCCGGTGGGGGCCGACGAACCCAAGAGACCCAGTACTTC	CASSQDPPGGGRRTQETQYF
TRBV7-6	NA	18	TRBJ2-3	TRBD2	TGTGCCAGCAGCCCCACAAGGCATATAGCGGGAGAGGCGGATACGCAGTATTTT	CASSPTRHIAGEADTQYF
TRBV18	NA	14	TRBJ2-3	TRBD2	TGTGCCAGCTCACCCCGGGGGGACACAGATACGCAGTATTTT	CASSPRGDTDTQYF
TRBV25-1	NA	17	TRBJ1-2	NA	TGTGCCAGCAGTGACTTTTTTTTGGTCGGAGCTAACTATGGCTACACCTTC	CASSDFFLVGANYGYTF
TRBV28	NA	16	TRBJ2-2	NA	TGTGCCAGCAGTGTCCCCGGGAGTTTCGTCACCGGGGAGCTGTTTTTT	CASSVPGSFVTGELFF
TRBV19	NA	16	TRBJ1-5	NA	TGTGCCAGTAGTATAGCACCCGGGACACTTAATCAGCCCCAGCATTTT	CASSIAPGTLNQPQHF
TRBV28	NA	15	TRBJ2-2	NA	TGTGCCAGCAGTGCGACTAGATTTAGCACCGGGGAGCTGTTTTTT	CASSATRFSTGELFF
TRBV14	NA	13	TRBJ2-5	NA	TGTGCCAGCAGCCCCCAGAGGGTTGAGACCCAGTACTTC	CASSPQRVETQYF
TRBV3-1/TRBV3-2	NA	12	TRBJ1-2	NA	TGTGCCAGCAGCCAAGATGCCGGTGGCTACACCTTC	CASSQDAGGYTF
TRBV11-3	NA	14	TRBJ2-3	TRBD2	TGTGCCAGCAGCTCTAGCGGGGGGGCAGATACGCAGTATTTT	CASSSSGGADTQYF
TRBV2	few	17	TRBJ2-5	TRBD2	TGTGCCAGCAGTGAAACCCGGGGGGGCCCCGGGGAAGAGACCCAGTACTTC	CASSETRGGPGEETQYF
TRBV12-5	NA	16	TRBJ2-1	TRBD2	TGTGCTAGTGGTTTTGATAGCGGGGGGCTCTACAATGAGCAGTTCTTC	CASGFDSGGLYNEQFF
TRBV24-1	NA	13	TRBJ2-2	TRBD1	TGTGCCACCACAGGGGGCTTCAACGGGGAGCTGTTTTTT	CATTGGFNGELFF
TRBV4-1	NA	20	TRBJ1-6	NA	TGCGCCAGCAGCCAAGATCGATGGGGCGGGGGGAGCTCCTATAATTCACCCCTCCACTTT	CASSQDRWGGGSSYNSPLHF
TRBV15	NA	14	TRBJ2-5	NA	TGTGCCACCAGCAGAGATCCGGGGCAAGAGACCCAGTACTTC	CATSRDPGQETQYF
TRBV1	few	15	TRBJ1-3	NA	TGCACCAGCAGCCCTTATAAAACCGAGAGAAACACCATATATTTT	CTSSPYKTERNTIYF
TRBV30	NA	12	TRBJ1-1	NA	TGTGCCTGGACCAGCGACTACACTGAAGCTTTCTTT	CAWTSDYTEAFF
TRBV19	NA	14	TRBJ1-1	NA	TGTGCCAGTACAGGGGACGGTGAGAACACTGAAGCTTTCTTT	CASTGDGENTEAFF
TRBV5-4	NA	15	TRBJ2-7	NA	TGTGCCAGCAGCCAAGACAGCCAATTCTCCTACGAGCAGTACTTC	CASSQDSQFSYEQYF
TRBV9	NA	14	TRBJ2-7	TRBD1	TGTGCCAGCAGCGTACTCCCAGGGGGCTACGAGCAGTACTTC	CASSVLPGGYEQYF
TRBV28	NA	15	TRBJ2-2	TRBD1	TGTGCCAGCAAAACCGGGACAGTCTTCACCGGGGAGCTGTTTTTT	CASKTGTVFTGELFF